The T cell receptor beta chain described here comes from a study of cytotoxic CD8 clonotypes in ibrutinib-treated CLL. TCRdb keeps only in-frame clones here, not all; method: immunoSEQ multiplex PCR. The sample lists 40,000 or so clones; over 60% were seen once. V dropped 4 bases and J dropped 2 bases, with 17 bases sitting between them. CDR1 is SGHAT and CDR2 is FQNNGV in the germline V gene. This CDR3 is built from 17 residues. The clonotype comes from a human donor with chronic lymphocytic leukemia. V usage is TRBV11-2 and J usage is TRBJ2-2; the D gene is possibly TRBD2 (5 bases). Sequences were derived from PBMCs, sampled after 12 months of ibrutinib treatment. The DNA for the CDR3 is TGTGCCAGCAGCTCTTCCAAGGCGGGCCCAAACACCGGGGAGCTGTTTTTT. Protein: CASSSSKAGPNTGELFF.